These 8 T cell receptor beta chains share one sample of origin, sequenced in a study of low-dose radiotherapy and immunotherapy resistance in tumors. A roughly 19-cycle PCR with a constant-region primer and V-primer adapter amplified TCRs. TCRdb processed the reads anew with MiXCR; each CDR3 protein has one entry. Among about 46,000 distinct CDR3 sequences listed, approximately 12% were seen once. This sample's time point: before trial treatment. This sample comprised PBMCs, obtained before treatment. The receptors originated from a female donor with ovarian cancer.

This clonotype was recorded many times. V is TRBV9 and J is TRBJ2-1; TRBD1 or TRBD2 may be the D gene (6 bases each). Germline lookup yields CDR1 SGDLS and CDR2 YYNGEE. The CDR3 is 13 amino acids. V gave up 0 bases and J gave up 12 bases, with 13 bases separating them. The CDR3 bases are TGTGCCAGCAGCGTAGGAGGGGGGACGTGGCAGTTCTTC. This encodes CASSVGGGTWQFF.

This clonotype was counted many times. V usage is TRBV3-1 and J usage is TRBJ2-3, with D possibly being TRBD2 (5 bases). V lost 1 base to trimming and J lost 9 bases, with 5 bases between them. Germline lookup yields CDR1 LGHDT and CDR2 YNNKEL (reference sequence). The CDR3 contains 11 residues. CDR3 protein: CASSQGETQYF. CDR3 DNA sequence: TGTGCCAGCAGCCAAGGGGAGACGCAGTATTTT.

The table lists this clonotype with a few counts. The genes are TRBV7-9 and TRBJ2-1, with a possible D match to TRBD1 (6 bases). V lost 8 bases to trimming and J lost 4 bases, with 18 bases between them. In germline, CDR1 is SEHNR, CDR2 FQNEAQ (reference sequence). The CDR3 spans 15 residues. In DNA form, the CDR3 reads TGTGCCAGCCTTGCCGGGACATCCTCTTACAATGAGCAGTTCTTC. This encodes CASLAGTSSYNEQFF. The whole variable domain, filled in from reference TRBV7-9 and TRBJ2-1, reads DTGVSQNPRHKITKRGQNVTFRCDPISEHNRLYWYRQTLGQGPEFLTYFQNEAQLEKSRLLSDRFSAERPKGSFSTLEIQRTEQGDSAMYLCASLAGTSSYNEQFFGPGTRLTVL.

The rearrangement links TRBV11-3 to TRBJ2-7, with D possibly matching TRBD2 (5 bases). Between the trimmed V and J ends, which lost 6 bases and 3 bases, there was a span of 15 bases. The CDR3 sequence is 14 residues long. The germline CDR1 and CDR2 sequences are SGHNT and YENEEA. The CDR3 coding sequence is TGTGCCAGCAGTGCTAGCTTCGGCGACTACGAGCAGTACTTC. It encodes CASSASFGDYEQYF.

This rearrangement joins TRBV28 to TRBJ1-2; 11 positions match TRBD1. The CDR3 spans 15 residues. Germline CDR1 MDHEN, CDR2 SYDVKM. V lost 6 bases and J lost 6; bases outside the gene matches: 9. In DNA, the CDR3 is TGTGCCAGCAGCCCCGGGACAGGGGGTTCCCATGGCTACACCTTC. It is translated as CASSPGTGGSHGYTF.

To note about this clonotype: A much larger clone differs by one base, so this may be a read error. The chain combines TRBV29-1 with TRBJ2-5; TRBD1 matches 9 bases. V shed 1 base and J 4 bases; nucleotides not matched to a gene: 10. CDR3 size: 16 residues. In germline, CDR1 is SQVTM, CDR2 ANQGSEA. CDR3 in DNA: TGCAGCGTTGAAGGATGGACAGGGGACGGGGGAGAGACCCAGTACTTC. This encodes CSVEGWTGDGGETQYF.

This clonotype was counted ten times or more. The rearrangement links TRBV11-2 to TRBJ2-7; no firm D call. The CDR3 contains 11 residues. The ends were cut back, 5 bases at V and 8 bases at J, with 10 bases in the middle. CDR1 and CDR2 (germline): SGHAT, FQNNGV. The chain's CDR3 is CASSEDPKQYF. The CDR3 DNA sequence: TGTGCCAGCAGCGAGGACCCCAAGCAGTACTTC. Drawing the rest from reference TRBV11-2 and TRBJ2-7, the complete variable domain is EAGVAQSPRYKIIEKRQSVAFWCNPISGHATLYWYQQILGQGPKLLIQFQNNGVVDDSQLPKDRFSAERLKGVDSTLKIQPAKLEDSAVYLCASSEDPKQYFGPGTRLTVT.

This clonotype has at least ten counts. V and J are TRBV25-1 and TRBJ1-6, with D maybe TRBD1 (6 bases). The CDR3 consists of 15 residues. Germline V gives CDR1 MGHDK, CDR2 SYGVNS. V was cut by 8 bases and J by 8 bases, with 19 bases left in between. The CDR3: CASQGILVYDSPLHF. CDR3 sequence (DNA): TGTGCCAGCCAGGGGATCCTCGTATATGATTCACCCCTCCACTTT.